Included here is one T cell receptor beta chain sequence, with context. The assay was immunoSEQ multiplex PCR, and TCRdb's table has in-frame clones only and misses some. This repertoire shows around 67,000 clones, 82% found once; its top ten account for about 16%. This CDR3 is 13 amino acids long. Trimming stripped 6 bases from V and 1 base from J, with 10 bases between. Germline values: CDR1 SQVTM, CDR2 ANQGSEA. The entry originates in a study of blood T cell repertoires in COVID-19. In the study overall: There were acute and convalescent COVID-19 samples, and they came from the United States, Italy and Spain. T cells, B-cell-depleted T cells, or PBMCs supplied cDNA or gDNA.

The receptor was derived from an elderly man with active COVID-19. V gene TRBV29-1 combines with J gene TRBJ1-3; perhaps TRBD1 as D (6 bases). Sample: peripheral blood. Here the CDR3 DNA reads TGCAGCGTGCGTGGACAGTCTGGAAACACCATATATTTT. Translation gives CSVRGQSGNTIYF.